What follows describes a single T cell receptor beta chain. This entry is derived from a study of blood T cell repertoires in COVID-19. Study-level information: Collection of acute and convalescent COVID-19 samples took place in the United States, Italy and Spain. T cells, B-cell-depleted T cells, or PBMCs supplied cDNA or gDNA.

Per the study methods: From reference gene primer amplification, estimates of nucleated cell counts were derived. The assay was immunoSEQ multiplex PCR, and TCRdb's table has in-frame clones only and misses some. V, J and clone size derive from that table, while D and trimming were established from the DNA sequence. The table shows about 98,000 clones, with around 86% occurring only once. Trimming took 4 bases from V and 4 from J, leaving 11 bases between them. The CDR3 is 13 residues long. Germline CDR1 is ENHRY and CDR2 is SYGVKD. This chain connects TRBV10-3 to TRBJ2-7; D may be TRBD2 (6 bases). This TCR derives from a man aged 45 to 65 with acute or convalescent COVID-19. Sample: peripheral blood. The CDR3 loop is CAISVEGAYEQYF. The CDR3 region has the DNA TGTGCCATCAGTGTGGAGGGAGCTTACGAGCAGTACTTC.